One and the same sample provided the 15 T cell receptor beta chains below, sequenced in a study of T cell repertoires in cytomegalovirus infection (dated by TCRdb to between 2018 and 2021). Sequencing instrument: Illumina HiSeq 1500. Clones were called with MiXCR by TCRdb after fastp trimmed the public reads at Q25, and only in-frame beta chains were retained. All rows with the same CDR3 protein become a single entry with the most common DNA and genes. Within this sample are some 350,000 distinct CDR3 sequences, with 15% to 20% of them counted one time only. Together, the top ten hold roughly 9% of the sample. The specimen sequenced was PBMCs. These receptors were taken from a human donor in good health (CMV status not recorded). Some clones in this sample may be carry-over from other donors' samples.

The chain links TRBV2 to TRBJ1-4; the D gene is possibly TRBD1 (5 bases). Trimming took 5 bases from V and 0 from J, leaving 10 bases between them. CDR3 length equals 15 residues. CDR1 SNHLY and CDR2 FYNNEI come from the germline V gene. The CDR3 DNA is TGTGCCAGCAGTAGCGACAGTGCAACTAATGAAAAACTGTTTTTT. Its translation: CASSSDSATNEKLFF.

The chain is built from TRBV6-1 and TRBJ2-4, with D uncertain. This CDR3 is 14 amino acids long. The V gene's germline CDR1 is MNHNS and CDR2 SASEGT. Trimming took off 5 bases at V and 3 bases at J, with 11 bases between the two ends. The CDR3 loop reads CASSRRAYKNIQYF. CDR3 nucleotides: TGTGCCAGCAGTCGAAGGGCTTACAAAAACATTCAGTACTTC.

This clonotype was seen ten or more times. CDR3 nucleotides: TGTGCCAGCAGCTTAGGGCAAGGGGGCTACGAGCAGTACTTC. It encodes CASSLGQGGYEQYF. The V gene is TRBV7-2, the J gene TRBJ2-7; tentative D call: TRBD1 (6 bases). Germline V gene lookup returns CDR1 SGHTA and CDR2 FQGNSA. V lost 1 base and J lost 3, with 10 bases in between. The CDR3 has 14 amino acids.

This clonotype has a handful of counts. V usage is TRBV7-9 and J usage is TRBJ1-5; D gene unclear. Trimming removed 5 bases at V and 5 bases at J, with 16 bases between. Germline V gene lookup returns CDR1 SEHNR and CDR2 FQNEAQ (reference sequence). The CDR3 extends over 15 amino acids. The CDR3 here is CASSSGRPGDQPQHF. The CDR3 DNA follows: TGTGCCAGCAGCAGTGGACGGCCCGGGGATCAGCCCCAGCATTTT.

This clonotype has a single count. The gene calls are TRBV10-3 and TRBJ1-1; 7 bases line up with TRBD1. The CDR3 sequence is 14 residues long. Germline V gene data show CDR1 as ENHRY and CDR2 as SYGVKD. V was clipped by 6 bases and J by 5 bases; unmatched bases: 9. CDR3 coding DNA: TGTGCCATCAGGCTGACCCAGGGGGATACTGAAGCTTTCTTT. This encodes CAIRLTQGDTEAFF.

This clonotype was seen a few times. For the CDR3, the DNA is TGCAGTGCTAGATGGAGCTACAATGAGCAGTTCTTC. Its translation: CSARWSYNEQFF. The V call is TRBV20-1, the J call TRBJ2-1, with no clear D. Germline-derived CDR1 and CDR2 are DFQATT and SNEGSKA (reference sequence). The V gene lost 2 bases and the J gene lost 3 bases, with 5 bases spanning the gap. The CDR3 spans 12 residues.

Many counts were recorded for this clonotype. The gene calls are TRBV7-6 and TRBJ1-2, with 7 bases that match TRBD1. With 8 bases clipped from V and 2 bases from J, the junction kept 5 bases outside the gene matches. The CDR3 sequence is 13 residues long. Germline CDR1 reads SGHVS; CDR2 reads FNYEAQ. In DNA form, the CDR3 reads TGTGCCAGCTCCCCGACAGGGAACTATGGCTACACCTTC. Its translation: CASSPTGNYGYTF. The full variable domain, completed using reference TRBV7-6 and TRBJ1-2, is GAGVSQSPRYKVTKRGQDVALRCDPISGHVSLYWYRQALGQGPEFLTYFNYEAQQDKSGLPNDRFSAERPEGSISTLTIQRTEQRDSAMYRCASSPTGNYGYTFGSGTRLTVV.

The J gene is TRBJ2-7, the V gene TRBV7-9; D perhaps matches TRBD2 (5 bases). The ends were cut back, 5 bases at V and 2 bases at J, with 16 bases in the middle. Germline CDR1 reads SEHNR; CDR2 reads FQNEAQ (reference sequence). The CDR3 is 15 residues long. The CDR3 region has the DNA TGTGCCAGCAGCGCCCCTAGCAAGGAACCCTACGAGCAGTACTTC. This encodes CASSAPSKEPYEQYF.

The chain carries TRBV19 and TRBJ1-5, with 7 bases that match TRBD1. CDR1 and CDR2 (germline): LNHDA, SQIVND (reference sequence). CDR3 length equals 15 residues. V trimming: 6 bases; J trimming: 6 bases; junction bases outside the gene matches: 11. CDR3 coding DNA: TGTGCCAGTAGGCCCTACAGGGGCGAAACTCAGCCCCAGCATTTT. The encoded protein is CASRPYRGETQPQHF.

This clonotype occurred a few times. J is TRBJ2-1 and V is TRBV5-1; maybe TRBD1 (6 bases). The CDR3 is made up of 15 amino acids. The V end lost 0 bases, the J end lost 8 bases, and 15 bases lay between the germline ends. Looked up from germline, CDR1 is SGHRS and CDR2 is YFSETQ. The CDR3 nucleotides are TGCGCCAGCAGCTTGGTCGGGACACCCAGCGATGAGCAGTTCTTC. It encodes CASSLVGTPSDEQFF.

V and J are TRBV14 and TRBJ2-1; no reliable D call. V lost 0 bases and J 4 bases, leaving 7 bases between the germline ends. The germline CDR1 and CDR2 sequences are SGHDN and FVKESK. The CDR3 loop spans 14 amino acids. Written as DNA, the CDR3 is TGTGCCAGCAGCCAAGAAAGCGTTTACAATGAGCAGTTCTTC. Translating it yields CASSQESVYNEQFF. Looking up the rest from reference TRBV14 and TRBJ2-1 gives the full variable domain: EAGVTQFPSHSVIEKGQTVTLRCDPISGHDNLYWYRRVMGKEIKFLLHFVKESKQDESGMPNNRFLAERTGGTYSTLKVQPAELEDSGVYFCASSQESVYNEQFFGPGTRLTVL.

This clonotype was counted a few times. A read error is likely, as this CDR3 ends without the conserved phenylalanine or tryptophan. Because the CDR3's place on the DNA is in doubt, the DNA is left out and the CDR3 is given as listed by TCRdb. V and J are TRBV6-2 or TRBV6-3 and TRBJ1-2; the table's D gene call, TRBD1, was not cross checked with the DNA. Germline V lookup: CDR1 MNHEY, CDR2 SVGEGT. The CDR3 is 11 residues long, counting both termini. The CDR3 is CASSRDQADSV.

In regard to this clonotype: One base away lies a much larger clone, so this may be a sequencing read error. The chain uses TRBV6-2 or TRBV6-3 and TRBJ2-3; maybe TRBD2 (6 bases). Germline V gene lookup returns CDR1 MNHEY and CDR2 SVGEGT. CDR3 length: 16 amino acids. The CDR3 nucleotides read TGTGACAGCAGCCGCGGGACTCCTATAACCACAGATACGCAGTATTTT. This codes for CDSSRGTPITTDTQYF.

This clonotype was recorded a few times. Here the CDR3 DNA reads TGTGCCACCAGTGACTATCACCGGGACGGGAAAGATACGCAGTATTTT. The encoded protein is CATSDYHRDGKDTQYF. V and J are TRBV24-1 and TRBJ2-3; tentatively, D is TRBD1 or TRBD2 (5 bases each). There are 16 residues in the CDR3. The germline V gene encodes CDR1 KGHDR and CDR2 SFDVKD. Trimming left V 4 bases short and J 5 bases short, with 18 bases between.

This clonotype was detected ten times or more. The chain joins TRBV7-2 to TRBJ2-7; D is undetermined. V lost 6 bases to trimming and J lost 2 bases, with 8 bases between them. This CDR3 is 12 amino acids long. CDR1 is SGHTA, CDR2 FQGNSA, per germline. This CDR3 is CASRAVAYEQYF. CDR3 in DNA: TGTGCCAGCAGGGCGGTTGCCTACGAGCAGTACTTC.